This T cell receptor beta chain was identified during a study of T cell repertoires in cytomegalovirus infection. As for the study in general: Shared public TCR beta signatures pointed to both CMV infection and a matching HLA type. Study-wide points: Ex vivo, HLA-C-restricted CMV-specific TCR beta clonotypes prevailed over the rest of the response.

The V gene lost 3 bases and the J gene lost 6 bases, with 14 bases spanning the gap. The V gene's germline CDR1 is SNHLY and CDR2 FYNNEI. The CDR3 is made up of 15 amino acids. This clonotype was detected only a few times. Its cognate antigen is unknown. TCRdb passed the reads through MiXCR, listing each CDR3 protein once. Of 500,000 or so distinct CDR3 sequences in the sample, approximately 17% were seen once. Sequenced: CD8+ T cells from PBMCs. This TCR derives from a human donor in good health (CMV status not recorded). Some clones in this sample may be carry-over from other donors' samples. The rearrangement joins TRBV2 to TRBJ1-4; perhaps TRBD1 as D (5 bases). The CDR3 nucleotides are TGTGCCAGCAGTGACGGAGGCAGGGAGGATGAAAAACTGTTTTTT. It specifies CASSDGGREDEKLFF.